Listed below are T cell receptor beta chains from one sample, sequenced in a study of blood T cell repertoires in COVID-19. Produced via immunoSEQ multiplex PCR; TCRdb's table is partial and in-frame only. The table includes about 200,000 clones, about 88% detected once. What was sequenced was peripheral blood. The source of these receptors is a man aged 18 to 29 with active or convalescent COVID-19. Both conserved end residues are part of each CDR3. The D gene is left open where the match is weak. A row's size may be missing; if present it is once, few, many or a size class.

>.|TRBV7-3|TRBJ2-3|TRBD2
TGTGCCAGCAGCCCCGAGCGGGGGGGGCCCACAGATACGCAGTATTTT
CASSPERGGPTDTQYF
>once|TRBV12-3/TRBV12-4|TRBJ1-4|.
TGTGCCAGCAGTTTCGGTAATGAAAAACTGTTTTTT
CASSFGNEKLFF
>.|TRBV29-1|TRBJ1-5|.
TGCAGCGTTGCCGAGCGGGGGGCCAATCAGCCCCAGCATTTT
CSVAERGANQPQHF
>.|TRBV2|TRBJ2-1|TRBD2
TGTGCCAGCAAACCCGGGACTAGCGGGAGTAGGTATGAGCAGTTCTTC
CASKPGTSGSRYEQFF
>.|TRBV5-8|TRBJ2-3|TRBD1
TGTGCCAGCACGCGGGCGGGACAGGGCACAGATACGCAGTATTTT
CASTRAGQGTDTQYF
>.|TRBV15|TRBJ1-4|.
TGTGCCACCAGCACGAGTCCCGCAACTAATGAAAAACTGTTTTTT
CATSTSPATNEKLFF
>.|TRBV7-2|TRBJ2-7|TRBD2
TGTGCCAGCAGCTTAAGCGGGAGTAGATTCTACGAGCAGTACTTC
CASSLSGSRFYEQYF
>.|TRBV12-5|TRBJ1-3|.
TGTGCTAGTGGTTGGGCGCGGGCTAACTCTGGAAACACCATATATTTT
CASGWARANSGNTIYF
>.|TRBV5-4|TRBJ1-1|.
TGTGCCAGCAGCTTCCGGCAACCCACGGGGACTGAAGCTTTCTTT
CASSFRQPTGTEAFF
>.|TRBV7-6|TRBJ1-1|.
TGTGCCAGCAGCGGCAGAAGCACTGAAGCTTTCTTT
CASSGRSTEAFF
>.|TRBV30|TRBJ1-2|.
TGTGCCTGGCAGCAACAACAGCTCCTCTATGGCTACACCTTC
CAWQQQQLLYGYTF
>.|TRBV21-1|TRBJ1-1|.
TGTGCCAGCAGCAACGAACGGGGTAGGGCACTGGGCACTGAAGCTTTCTTT
CASSNERGRALGTEAFF
>.|TRBV4-2|TRBJ2-1|TRBD2
TGTGCCAGCAGCCAAGTGGCATTATCCGGGACTAGCGGAGATGAGCAGTTCTTC
CASSQVALSGTSGDEQFF
>.|TRBV2|TRBJ2-3|TRBD2
TGTGCCAGCAGCCCACCTAGCGGGAGCTTGGATAAGTTGACAGATACGCAGTATTTT
CASSPPSGSLDKLTDTQYF
>few|TRBV5-5|TRBJ2-7|TRBD2
TGTGCCAGCAGCCCCGACGGGGGGGTCGGCGAGCAGTACTTC
CASSPDGGVGEQYF
>.|TRBV6-1|TRBJ2-7|TRBD1
TGTGCCAGCAGTGAACGGGACAGCCTCTACGAGCAGTACTTC
CASSERDSLYEQYF
>.|TRBV9|TRBJ2-3|.
TGTGCCAGCAGCGTAGCGGGGAGCACAGATACGCAGTATTTT
CASSVAGSTDTQYF
>.|TRBV6-5|TRBJ1-1|.
TGTGCCAGCAGTTACTCTTGGCAGTTGAACACTGAAGCTTTCTTT
CASSYSWQLNTEAFF
>.|TRBV19|TRBJ1-6|.
TGTGCCTGCCAACCCTCGAGCTCCTATAATTCACCCCTCCACTTT
CACQPSSSYNSPLHF
>.|TRBV12-3/TRBV12-4|TRBJ1-1|.
TGTGCCAGCAGGCGAGAACAGTTCACTGAAGCTTTCTTT
CASRREQFTEAFF
>.|TRBV7-8|TRBJ2-7|.
TGTGCCAGCAGCTTTTATGGAGCGGGCTACGAGCAGTACTTC
CASSFYGAGYEQYF
>.|TRBV18|TRBJ2-5|.
TGTGCCAGCTCACCACTATGGGGGGTCGAGGAGACCCAGTACTTC
CASSPLWGVEETQYF
>.|TRBV2|TRBJ1-3|TRBD1
TGTGCCAGCAGCGAGGGGACAGGGGGCGGAAACACCATATATTTT
CASSEGTGGGNTIYF
>.|TRBV15|TRBJ1-2|.
TGTGCCACCAGCGAGGGGGAGGGAATCGGCTATGGCTACACCTTC
CATSEGEGIGYGYTF
>.|TRBV5-4|TRBJ2-5|.
TGTGCCAGCAGCTTGGCCGGTCGGGAGACCCAGTACTTC
CASSLAGRETQYF
>.|TRBV7-2|TRBJ2-4|.
TGTGCCAGCAGCCCCGGGTATGGCGTTCTAGCCAAAAACATTCAGTACTTC
CASSPGYGVLAKNIQYF
>once|TRBV7-2|TRBJ1-2|.
TGTGCCAGCAGCTTAGACGGCGCGGGTGCCTATGGCTACACCTTC
CASSLDGAGAYGYTF
>.|TRBV5-1|TRBJ1-5|.
TGCGCCAGCAGCCGCTCCGGGACATCGGACCAGCCCCAGCATTTT
CASSRSGTSDQPQHF
>.|TRBV7-8|TRBJ2-7|TRBD2
TGTGCCAGCAGCGACCGGACTAGCGGGCAAACCTACGAGCAGTACTTC
CASSDRTSGQTYEQYF
>.|TRBV6-5|TRBJ2-1|TRBD1
TGTGCCAGCACCTCCCGACAGGGCTTGCACAATGAGCAGTTCTTC
CASTSRQGLHNEQFF
>.|TRBV5-1|TRBJ2-3|TRBD2
TGCGCCAGCAGACCCCTAGCGGGAGATTATACGCAGTATTTT
CASRPLAGDYTQYF
>once|TRBV5-5|TRBJ2-7|.
TGTGCCAGCAGCTTGGATGTGAGGGATGGCGAGCAGTACTTC
CASSLDVRDGEQYF
>once|TRBV4-2|TRBJ2-2|.
TGTGCCAGCAGCCGCGGACAGCGAAACACCGGGGAGCTGTTTTTT
CASSRGQRNTGELFF
>.|TRBV12-3/TRBV12-4|TRBJ1-5|.
TGTGCCAGCAGTGTCCAGGATCAGCCCCAGCATTTT
CASSVQDQPQHF
>.|TRBV28|TRBJ2-2|.
TGTGCCAGCAGTTTCCCCGGGAGAACAACCGGGGAGCTGTTTTTT
CASSFPGRTTGELFF
>.|TRBV29-1|TRBJ2-1|.
TGCAGCGTCTTAGCCCTTTACAATGAGCAGTTCTTC
CSVLALYNEQFF
>.|TRBV5-5|TRBJ1-1|.
TGTGCCAGCAGCTTGCAGGCTGGAACTGAAGCTTTCTTT
CASSLQAGTEAFF
>.|TRBV19|TRBJ2-2|.
TGTGCCAGTAGTATAACCGGGAGCCCGAACACCGGGGAGCTGTTTTTT
CASSITGSPNTGELFF
>.|TRBV5-6|TRBJ2-2|.
TGTGCCAGCAGCTCCGGACAGACCGCGAACACCGGGGAGCTGTTTTTT
CASSSGQTANTGELFF
>.|TRBV6-2/TRBV6-3|TRBJ2-5|TRBD2
TGTGCCAGCAGTTACGGCGGACTAGCGGTCCAAGAGACCCAGTACTTC
CASSYGGLAVQETQYF
>.|TRBV19|TRBJ2-3|.
TGTGCCAGTAGTATAGTACAGGGGGAGGGAGATACGCAGTATTTT
CASSIVQGEGDTQYF
>.|TRBV3-1/TRBV3-2|TRBJ2-5|.
TGTGCCAGCAGCCACGTAGAGACCCAGTACTTC
CASSHVETQYF
>.|TRBV12-5|TRBJ2-7|.
TGTGCTAGTGGTGTGGACAACTCCTACGAGCAGTACTTC
CASGVDNSYEQYF
>.|TRBV10-2|TRBJ2-5|.
TGCGCCAGCACCGGGGAGGCCCGGGAGACCCAGTACTTC
CASTGEARETQYF
>.|TRBV19|TRBJ2-6|.
TGTGCCAGTAGCCTCCCGCAGGGAAGCGCTGGGGCCAACGTCCTGACTTTC
CASSLPQGSAGANVLTF
>.|TRBV10-3|TRBJ1-3|TRBD1
TGTGCCATCAGTGAGTCGGGGACAGGGTCTGGAAACACCATATATTTT
CAISESGTGSGNTIYF
>.|TRBV19|TRBJ1-4|.
TGTGCCAGTAGTATTGGGCTAACGAGTGAAAAACTGTTTTTT
CASSIGLTSEKLFF
>.|TRBV5-8|TRBJ1-5|TRBD1
TGTGCCAGCAGCCGACAGGGAAATCAGCCCCAGCATTTT
CASSRQGNQPQHF
>.|TRBV5-1|TRBJ2-5|TRBD2
TGCGCCAGCAGCGAACGGACTAGCGGGACTCAAGAGACCCAGTACTTC
CASSERTSGTQETQYF
>.|TRBV19|TRBJ1-1|TRBD1
TGTGCCAGTAGCACTACAGGGGCCGCTCAAGCTTTCTTT
CASSTTGAAQAFF